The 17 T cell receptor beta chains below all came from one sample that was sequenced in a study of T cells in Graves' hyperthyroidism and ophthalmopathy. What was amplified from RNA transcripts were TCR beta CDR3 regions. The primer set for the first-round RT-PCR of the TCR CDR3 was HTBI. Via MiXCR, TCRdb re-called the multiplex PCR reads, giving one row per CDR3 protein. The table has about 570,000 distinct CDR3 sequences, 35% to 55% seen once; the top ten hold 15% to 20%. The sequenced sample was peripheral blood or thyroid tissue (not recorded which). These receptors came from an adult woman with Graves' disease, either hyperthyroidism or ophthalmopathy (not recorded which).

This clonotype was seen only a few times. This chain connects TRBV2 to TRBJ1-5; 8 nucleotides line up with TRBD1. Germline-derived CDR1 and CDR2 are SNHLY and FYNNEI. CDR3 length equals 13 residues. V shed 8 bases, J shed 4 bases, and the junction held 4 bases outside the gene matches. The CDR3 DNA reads TGTGCCAGCGTCCAGGGGGCGAATCAGCCCCAGCATTTT. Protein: CASVQGANQPQHF.

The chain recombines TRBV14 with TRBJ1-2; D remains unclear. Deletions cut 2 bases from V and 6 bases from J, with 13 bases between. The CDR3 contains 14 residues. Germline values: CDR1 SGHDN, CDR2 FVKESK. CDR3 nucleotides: TGTGCCAGCAGCCAAACCCCAGAGGGCGATGGCTACACCTTC. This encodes CASSQTPEGDGYTF.

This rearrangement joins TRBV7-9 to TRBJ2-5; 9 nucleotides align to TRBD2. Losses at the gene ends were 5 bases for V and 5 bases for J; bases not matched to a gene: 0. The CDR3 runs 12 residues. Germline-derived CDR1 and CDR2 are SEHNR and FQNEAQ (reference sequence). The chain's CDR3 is CASSGLAETQYF. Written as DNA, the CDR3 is TGTGCCAGCAGCGGACTAGCGGAGACCCAGTACTTC.

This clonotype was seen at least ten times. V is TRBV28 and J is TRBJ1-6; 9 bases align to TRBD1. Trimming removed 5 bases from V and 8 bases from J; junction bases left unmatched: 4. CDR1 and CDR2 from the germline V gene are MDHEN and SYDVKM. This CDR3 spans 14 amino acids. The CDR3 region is CASSTGQGDSPLHF. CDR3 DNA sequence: TGTGCCAGCAGTACGGGACAGGGCGATTCACCCCTCCACTTT.

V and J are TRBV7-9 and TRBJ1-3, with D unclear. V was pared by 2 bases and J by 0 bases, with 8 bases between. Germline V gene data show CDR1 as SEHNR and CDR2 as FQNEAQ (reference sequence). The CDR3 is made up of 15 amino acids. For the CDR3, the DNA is TGTGCCAGCAGCTTATTCCCTAACTCTGGAAACACCATATATTTT. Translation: CASSLFPNSGNTIYF.

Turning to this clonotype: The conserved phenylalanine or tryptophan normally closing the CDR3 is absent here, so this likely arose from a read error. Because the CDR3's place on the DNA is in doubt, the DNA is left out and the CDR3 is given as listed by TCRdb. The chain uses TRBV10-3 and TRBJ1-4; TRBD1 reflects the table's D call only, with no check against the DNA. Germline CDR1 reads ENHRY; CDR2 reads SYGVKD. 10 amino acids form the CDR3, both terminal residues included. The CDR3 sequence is CAISEGQGEL.

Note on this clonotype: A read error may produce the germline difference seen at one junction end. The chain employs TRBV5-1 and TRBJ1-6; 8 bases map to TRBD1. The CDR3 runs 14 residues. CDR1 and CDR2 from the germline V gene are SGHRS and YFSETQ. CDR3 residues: CASSWTGNNSPLHF. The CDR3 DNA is TGCGCCAGCAGCTGGACAGGGAATAATTCGCCCCTCCACTTT.

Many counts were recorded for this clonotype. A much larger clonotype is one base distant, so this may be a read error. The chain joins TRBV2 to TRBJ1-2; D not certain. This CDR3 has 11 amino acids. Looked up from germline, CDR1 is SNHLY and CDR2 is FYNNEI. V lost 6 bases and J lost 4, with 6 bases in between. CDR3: CASSLVYGYTF. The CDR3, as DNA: TGTGCCAGCAGCCTCGTCTATGGCTACACCTTC.

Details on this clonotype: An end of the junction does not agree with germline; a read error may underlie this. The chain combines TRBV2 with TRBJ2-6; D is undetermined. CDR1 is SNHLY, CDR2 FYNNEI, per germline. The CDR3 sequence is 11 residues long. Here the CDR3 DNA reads TGTGCCAGCAGTGGGGACAACGTCCTGACTTTC. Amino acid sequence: CASSGDNVLTF.

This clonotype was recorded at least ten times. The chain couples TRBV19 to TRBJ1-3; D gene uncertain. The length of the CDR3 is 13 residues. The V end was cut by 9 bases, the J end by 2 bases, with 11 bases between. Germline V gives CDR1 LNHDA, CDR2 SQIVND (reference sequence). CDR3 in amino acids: CARWRIPGNTIYF. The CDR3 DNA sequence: TGTGCCAGGTGGAGGATACCTGGAAACACCATATATTTT.

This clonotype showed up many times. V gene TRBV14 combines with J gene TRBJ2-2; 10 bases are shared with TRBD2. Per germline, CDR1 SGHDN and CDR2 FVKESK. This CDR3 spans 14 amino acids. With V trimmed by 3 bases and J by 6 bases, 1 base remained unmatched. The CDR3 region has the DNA TGTGCCAGCAGCCAGCTAGCGGGAGCCGGGGAGCTGTTTTTT. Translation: CASSQLAGAGELFF.

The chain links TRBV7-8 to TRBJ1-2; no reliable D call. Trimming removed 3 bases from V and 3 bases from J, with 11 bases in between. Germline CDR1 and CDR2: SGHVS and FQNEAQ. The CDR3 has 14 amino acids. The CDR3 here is CASSLVGSDYGYTF. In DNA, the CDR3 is TGTGCCAGCAGCTTGGTAGGATCCGACTATGGCTACACCTTC. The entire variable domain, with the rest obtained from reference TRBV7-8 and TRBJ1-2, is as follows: GAGVSQSPRYKVAKRGQDVALRCDPISGHVSLFWYQQALGQGPEFLTYFQNEAQLDKSGLPSDRFFAERPEGSVSTLKIQRTQQEDSAVYLCASSLVGSDYGYTFGSGTRLTVV.

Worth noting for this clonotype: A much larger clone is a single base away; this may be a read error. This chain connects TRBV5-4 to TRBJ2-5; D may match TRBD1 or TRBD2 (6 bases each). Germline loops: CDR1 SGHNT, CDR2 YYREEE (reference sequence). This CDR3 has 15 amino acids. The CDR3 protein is CVSSFTVRGGETQYF. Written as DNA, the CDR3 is TGTGTCAGCAGCTTCACCGTCAGGGGAGGAGAGACCCAGTACTTC.

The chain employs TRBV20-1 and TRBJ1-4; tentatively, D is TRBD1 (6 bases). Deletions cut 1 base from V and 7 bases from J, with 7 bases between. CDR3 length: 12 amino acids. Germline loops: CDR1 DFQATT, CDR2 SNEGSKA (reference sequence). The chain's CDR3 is CSARVGAEKLFF. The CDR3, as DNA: TGCAGTGCTAGAGTGGGGGCTGAAAAACTGTTTTTT.

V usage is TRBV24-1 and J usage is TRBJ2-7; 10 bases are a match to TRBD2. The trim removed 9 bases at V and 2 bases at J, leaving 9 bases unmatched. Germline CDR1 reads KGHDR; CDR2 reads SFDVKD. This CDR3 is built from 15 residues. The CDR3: CATPFTSGIAYEQYF. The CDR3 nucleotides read TGTGCCACCCCCTTCACTAGCGGGATCGCCTACGAGCAGTACTTC.

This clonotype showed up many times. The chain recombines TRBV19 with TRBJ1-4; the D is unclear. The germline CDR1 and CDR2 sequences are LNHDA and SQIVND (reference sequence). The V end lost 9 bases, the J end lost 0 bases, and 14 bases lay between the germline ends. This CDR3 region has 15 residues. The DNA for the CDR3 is TGTGCCAGCCGGGCTCGTCCCTCAACTAATGAAAAACTGTTTTTT. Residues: CASRARPSTNEKLFF. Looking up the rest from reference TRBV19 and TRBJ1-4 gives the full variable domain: DGGITQSPKYLFRKEGQNVTLSCEQNLNHDAMYWYRQDPGQGLRLIYYSQIVNDFQKGDIAEGYSVSREKKESFPLTVTSAQKNPTAFYLCASRARPSTNEKLFFGSGTQLSVL.

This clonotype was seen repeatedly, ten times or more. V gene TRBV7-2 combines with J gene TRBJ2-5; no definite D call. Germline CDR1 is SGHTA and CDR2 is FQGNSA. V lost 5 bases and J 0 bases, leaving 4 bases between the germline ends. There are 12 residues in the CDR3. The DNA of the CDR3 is TGTGCCAGCAGCATGTACCAAGAGACCCAGTACTTC. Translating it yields CASSMYQETQYF.